Listed below are T cell receptor beta chains from one sample, sequenced in a study of CD8 T cells in ankylosing spondylitis. TCRdb used MiXCR to reprocess the 5' RACE reads, holding one entry per CDR3 protein. Among about 700,000 distinct CDR3 sequences listed, around 20% were seen once. Material: blood, either unsorted or a sorted T cell fraction (not recorded which). The receptors come from a male donor with ankylosing spondylitis. CDR3s include the opening cysteine and the closing phenylalanine or tryptophan. The D gene is left open where the match is weak. Expanded clones are given a class, and other clones once, few, many or no size at all.

many	TRBV4-1	TRBJ2-7	NA	CASSQEGGGLGEQYF	TGTGCCAGCAGCCAAGAAGGGGGGGGTCTGGGCGAGCAGTACTTC
once	TRBV7-9	TRBJ2-1	NA	CASSLKAATADNEQFF	TGTGCCAGCAGCTTAAAGGCGGCCACGGCGGACAATGAGCAGTTCTTC
many	TRBV10-3	TRBJ2-7	NA	CAISAMGGHEQYF	TGTGCCATCAGTGCAATGGGGGGACACGAGCAGTACTTC
few	TRBV4-1	TRBJ2-1	TRBD2	CASSQDYLGMGGGEQFF	TGCGCCAGCAGCCAAGATTACCTCGGGATGGGGGGAGGGGAGCAGTTCTTC
NA	TRBV10-3	TRBJ2-2	TRBD2	CAITAGGGTGELFF	TGTGCCATCACGGCGGGAGGGGGTACCGGGGAGCTGTTTTTT
NA	TRBV12-3/TRBV12-4	TRBJ2-3	NA	CASSPLEPSTDTQYF	TGTGCCAGCAGTCCCCTCGAACCTAGCACAGATACGCAGTATTTT
NA	TRBV4-1	TRBJ2-7	TRBD1	CASSRRDRPEEQYF	TGCGCCAGCAGCCGCCGGGACAGGCCTGAAGAGCAGTACTTC
few	TRBV20-1	TRBJ1-6	NA	CSAGEVSNSPLHF	TGCAGTGCAGGGGAAGTTAGTAATTCACCCCTCCACTTT
once	TRBV11-2	TRBJ2-1	NA	CASSRGLRGYNEQFF	TGTGCCAGCAGCCGAGGCTTGCGGGGATACAATGAGCAGTTCTTC
many	TRBV4-2	TRBJ2-1	TRBD2	CASSPDSGSSYNEQFF	TGTGCCAGCAGCCCAGATAGCGGGAGCTCCTACAATGAGCAGTTCTTC
NA	TRBV27	TRBJ2-6	TRBD2	CASSIASGPAGANVLTF	TGTGCCAGCAGTATAGCTAGCGGCCCAGCTGGGGCCAACGTCCTGACTTTC
NA	TRBV12-3/TRBV12-4	TRBJ2-1	NA	CASTRGGSSYNEQFF	TGTGCCAGCACAAGGGGGGGCTCTTCCTACAATGAGCAGTTCTTC
few	TRBV11-2	TRBJ1-1	TRBD1	CASSRKHPMGQGITEAFF	TGTGCCAGCAGCCGAAAACACCCAATGGGACAGGGAATCACTGAAGCTTTCTTT
few	TRBV7-6	TRBJ1-3	NA	CASSFGLRGEFGGNTIYF	TGTGCCAGCAGCTTCGGCCTGAGGGGGGAGTTTGGTGGAAACACCATATATTTT
NA	TRBV30	TRBJ1-1	NA	CAWSVPWVYGGTEVFF	TGTGCCTGGAGTGTACCTTGGGTATACGGGGGGACTGAAGTTTTCTTT
NA	TRBV5-6	TRBJ1-1	NA	CASSLGHLTGRPEAFF	TGTGCCAGCAGCTTGGGGCACCTTACAGGGCGGCCTGAAGCTTTCTTT
NA	TRBV10-3	TRBJ2-1	NA	CAISRTDNEQFF	TGTGCCATCAGTCGGACAGACAATGAGCAGTTCTTC